In its sample, the clone carrying this T cell receptor beta chain was seen a few times. Its antigen is undetermined. It was with a sample-barcoded 5' primer and a J-beta primer mix that a second PCR of roughly 6 to 12 cycles was run. Each cDNA molecule was tagged by a template-switch adaptor with 12 random nucleotides. TCRdb reprocessed the 5' RACE reads with MiXCR, giving one entry per CDR3 protein. The profile shows 650,000 to 950,000 distinct CDR3 sequences, 40% to 50% of them singletons. The data derive from a study of blood T cells in healthy people across ages. Points from the study as a whole: A roughly linear fall in TCR beta diversity per million T cells was seen with increasing age. Total diversity from one million sequenced T cells was likely underestimated.

Donation came from healthy Caucasian individuals in Russia who were aged about 6 to 95. The V end lost 4 bases, the J end lost 11 bases, and 23 bases lay between the germline ends. This CDR3 is built from 15 residues. CDR1 and CDR2 (germline): MNHEY, SMNVEV (reference sequence). The sequenced sample was blood. The chain joins TRBV27 to TRBJ2-5; a possible D gene is TRBD1 (6 bases). The sequence was obtained from a man in his 60s in good health. CDR3 DNA sequence: TGTGCCAGCAGTTCCGGACAGCTAACGCTGGATGAGCAGTACTTC. This encodes CASSSGQLTLDEQYF.